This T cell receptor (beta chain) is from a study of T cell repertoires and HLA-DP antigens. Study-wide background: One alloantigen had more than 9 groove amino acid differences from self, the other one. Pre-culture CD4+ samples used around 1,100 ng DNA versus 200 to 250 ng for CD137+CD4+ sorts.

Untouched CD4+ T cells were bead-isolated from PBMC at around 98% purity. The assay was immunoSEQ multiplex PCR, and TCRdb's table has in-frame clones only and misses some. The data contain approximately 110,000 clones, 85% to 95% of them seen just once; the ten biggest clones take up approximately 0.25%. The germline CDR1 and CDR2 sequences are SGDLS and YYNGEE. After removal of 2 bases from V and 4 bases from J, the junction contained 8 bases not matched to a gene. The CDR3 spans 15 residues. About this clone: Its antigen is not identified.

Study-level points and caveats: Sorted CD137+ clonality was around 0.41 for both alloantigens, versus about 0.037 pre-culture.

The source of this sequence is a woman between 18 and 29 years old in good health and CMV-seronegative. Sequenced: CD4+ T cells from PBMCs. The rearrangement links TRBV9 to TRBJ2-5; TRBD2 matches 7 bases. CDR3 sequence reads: CASSVLAGLAETQYF. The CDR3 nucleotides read TGTGCCAGCAGCGTTTTAGCGGGTTTGGCAGAGACCCAGTACTTC.